Below, 17 T cell receptor beta chains from the same sample are listed, as sequenced in a study of naive and memory T cell subsets. Both TRBC1 and TRBC2 were covered by a beta constant-region primer of two equimolar oligonucleotides. TCRdb used MiXCR to reprocess the UMI-ligation and nested PCR reads, holding one entry per CDR3 protein. The sample lists tens of thousands of distinct CDR3 sequences; 13% were seen once. Sequenced material: effector memory CD4+ T cells from blood. Indicated subset: effector memory, CD45RA- CD27-. These receptors were taken from a human donor in good health.

The genes are TRBV7-9 and TRBJ2-5; D might be TRBD1 (5 bases). CDR3 length equals 15 residues. V lost 2 bases and J 6 bases, leaving 16 bases between the germline ends. Germline V CDR1 and CDR2: SEHNR, FQNEAQ (reference sequence). CDR3 amino acids: CASSLIGAGRKTQYF. Here the CDR3 DNA reads TGTGCCAGCAGCTTAATCGGTGCAGGGCGCAAGACCCAGTACTTC.

The chain uses TRBV4-1 and TRBJ1-5, with a possible D match to TRBD1 (5 bases). The germline gives CDR1 MGHRA, CDR2 YSYEKL. The V end lost 1 base, the J end lost 3 bases, and 13 bases lay between the germline ends. The CDR3 runs 16 residues. The CDR3 is CASSQAPRGPNQPQHF. The CDR3 nucleotides are TGCGCCAGCAGCCAAGCCCCTAGGGGCCCCAATCAGCCCCAGCATTTT.

Regarding this clonotype: This may arise from a read error, as a much more abundant clone is one base away. The chain recombines TRBV15 with TRBJ2-5; D remains unclear. CDR3 length equals 13 residues. V lost 3 bases and J lost 5, with 10 bases in between. Germline lookup yields CDR1 LNHNV and CDR2 YYDKDF (reference sequence). The CDR3 region is CATSRALVETQYF. The CDR3 DNA is TGTGCCACCAGCAGGGCTCTGGTGGAGACCCAGTACTTC. The whole variable domain, remainder taken from reference TRBV15 and TRBJ2-5, is DAMVIQNPRYQVTQFGKPVTLSCSQTLNHNVMYWYQQKSSQAPKLLFHYYDKDFNNEADTPDNFQSRRPNTSFCFLDIRSPGLGDTAMYLCATSRALVETQYFGPGTRLLVL.

The chain recombines TRBV6-6 with TRBJ2-7; D is uncertain. Germline assignment: CDR1 MNHNY and CDR2 SVGAGI (reference sequence). V dropped 5 bases and J dropped 3 bases, with 11 bases sitting between them. CDR3 length equals 13 residues. As DNA, the CDR3 is TGTGCCAGCAGTGACACCCAGATCTACGAGCAGTACTTC. Amino acid sequence: CASSDTQIYEQYF.

This chain links TRBV7-2 with TRBJ2-3; the match to TRBD2 covers 7 bases. Trimming at V came to 1 base and at J to 6 bases, leaving 7 bases not matched to a gene. Per germline, CDR1 SGHTA and CDR2 FQGNSA. The CDR3 runs 15 residues. Written as DNA, the CDR3 is TGTGCCAGCAGCTTAGGGTGTGCGGGGGTGGATACGCAGTATTTT. Translating it yields CASSLGCAGVDTQYF.

The genes are TRBV20-1 and TRBJ2-5; D may be TRBD1 or TRBD2 (5 bases each). Germline V gives CDR1 DFQATT, CDR2 SNEGSKA (reference sequence). V shed 6 bases and J shed 1 base, with 18 bases lying between them. This CDR3 is built from 15 residues. The CDR3 here is CSATSSFGGQETQYF. The CDR3 coding sequence is TGCAGTGCGACCTCTAGCTTTGGGGGCCAAGAGACCCAGTACTTC.

This clonotype came up a few times. Here the CDR3 reads CASRGMDGTDTQYF. CDR3 nucleotides: TGTGCCAGCAGGGGAATGGATGGCACAGATACGCAGTATTTT. The rearrangement links TRBV12-3 or TRBV12-4 to TRBJ2-3; D unclear. This CDR3 contains 14 residues. Deletions cut 6 bases from V and 1 base from J, with 11 bases between.

Relative to its sample, this clonotype is large. CDR3 coding DNA: TGTGCCAGCAGTTTTGGGACAGGGGGCTTAGAGACCCAGTACTTC. It codes for CASSFGTGGLETQYF. The rearrangement joins TRBV12-3 or TRBV12-4 to TRBJ2-5; the match to TRBD1 covers 12 bases. V was pared by 3 bases and J by 4 bases, with 3 bases of the junction left unmatched. The CDR3 has 15 residues.

The V gene is TRBV2, the J gene TRBJ2-1; possibly TRBD2 for D (6 bases). The CDR3 spans 15 residues. Germline CDR1 is SNHLY and CDR2 is FYNNEI. With 4 bases removed from V and 6 bases from J, the gap between germline ends came to 16 bases. For the CDR3, the DNA is TGTGCCAGCAGTGGAAACGGAGGGGAAGGCAATGAGCAGTTCTTC. It specifies CASSGNGGEGNEQFF.

The table lists this clonotype with many counts. The V and J genes are TRBV20-1 and TRBJ2-1, with TRBD2 matching over 7 bases. Germline V gene lookup returns CDR1 DFQATT and CDR2 SNEGSKA (reference sequence). This CDR3 comprises 13 residues. The junction had 9 bases not matched to a gene; V was cut back by 0 bases and J by 13 bases. CDR3 loop: CSARDDSGLVQFF. The CDR3 DNA sequence: TGCAGTGCTAGAGATGACTCCGGACTAGTTCAGTTCTTC.

The table lists this clonotype with many counts. The V and J genes are TRBV19 and TRBJ2-1, with D perhaps TRBD1 (5 bases). The CDR3 has 16 residues. In germline, CDR1 is LNHDA, CDR2 SQIVND (reference sequence). Trimming removed 2 bases from V and 3 bases from J, with 14 bases in between. This CDR3 reads CASSISRQRRYNEQFF. The CDR3 region has the DNA TGTGCCAGTAGTATATCCCGACAGAGACGCTACAATGAGCAGTTCTTC.

The CDR3: CASSQDRGTGGGYTF. As DNA, the CDR3 is TGTGCCAGCAGCCAAGATCGAGGGACAGGGGGTGGCTACACCTTC. The chain recombines TRBV3-1 with TRBJ1-2; 11 nucleotides align to TRBD1. Trimming removed 0 bases from V and 7 bases from J; junction bases left unmatched: 4. This CDR3 region has 15 residues. The germline gives CDR1 LGHDT, CDR2 YNNKEL (reference sequence). Supplemented by reference TRBV3-1 and TRBJ1-2, the full variable domain reads DTAVSQTPKYLVTQMGNDKSIKCEQNLGHDTMYWYKQDSKKFLKIMFSYNNKELIINETVPNRFSPKSPDKAHLNLHINSLELGDSAVYFCASSQDRGTGGGYTFGSGTRLTVV.

The V gene is TRBV6-2 or TRBV6-3, the J gene TRBJ1-5; a possible D gene is TRBD1 (5 bases). The CDR3 runs 15 residues. Germline CDR1 reads MNHEY; CDR2 reads SVGEGT. V shed 5 bases and J shed 2 bases, with 13 bases lying between them. The CDR3 spells CASSPRGQGNQPQHF. The DNA for the CDR3 is TGTGCCAGCAGTCCCCGGGGCCAAGGCAATCAGCCCCAGCATTTT.

This clonotype was seen more than once but under ten times. V gene TRBV2 combines with J gene TRBJ2-7, with a tentative D call TRBD1 (6 bases). Trimming took off 9 bases at V and 1 base at J, with 13 bases between the two ends. The CDR3 has 13 amino acids. Germline values: CDR1 SNHLY, CDR2 FYNNEI. CDR3 nucleotide sequence: TGTGCCAGTTGGTCACAGGGATCCTACGAGCAGTACTTC. Translated: CASWSQGSYEQYF.

This clonotype was observed a few times. V gene TRBV7-9 combines with J gene TRBJ1-4; D perhaps matches TRBD1 (5 bases). The germline CDR1 and CDR2 sequences are SEHNR and FQNEAQ (reference sequence). The CDR3 totals 15 residues. The V end was cut by 1 base, the J end by 10 bases, with 16 bases between. DNA for the CDR3: TGTGCCAGCAGCTTAGAGAACCAGGGAAGCGGAAAACTGTTTTTT. Translated, it gives CASSLENQGSGKLFF.

V usage is TRBV19 and J usage is TRBJ2-2; TRBD1 or TRBD2 may be the D gene (5 bases each). The germline V gene has CDR1 LNHDA and CDR2 SQIVND (reference sequence). The CDR3 is 14 residues long. The ends were cut back, 6 bases at V and 0 bases at J, with 8 bases in the middle. The DNA of the CDR3 is TGTGCCAGTAGCAGGGACCCGAACACCGGGGAGCTGTTTTTT. This sequence encodes CASSRDPNTGELFF.

V and J are TRBV20-1 and TRBJ2-1; the match to TRBD2 covers 13 bases. This CDR3 has 14 amino acids. Unmatched junction bases numbered 7, after V lost 6 bases and J lost 8 bases. CDR1 is DFQATT and CDR2 is SNEGSKA in the germline V gene (reference sequence). The CDR3, as DNA: TGCAGTGCGCCGGGACTAGCGGGAATTCATGAGCAGTTCTTC. Protein sequence: CSAPGLAGIHEQFF.